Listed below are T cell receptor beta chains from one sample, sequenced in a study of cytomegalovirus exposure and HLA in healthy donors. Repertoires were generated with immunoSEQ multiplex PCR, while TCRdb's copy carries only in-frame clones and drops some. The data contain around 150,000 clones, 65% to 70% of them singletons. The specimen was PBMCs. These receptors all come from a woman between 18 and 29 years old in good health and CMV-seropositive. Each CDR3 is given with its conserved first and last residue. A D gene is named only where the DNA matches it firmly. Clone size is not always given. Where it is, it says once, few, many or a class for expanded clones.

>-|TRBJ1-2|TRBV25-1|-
CASSEYGLQRGYTF
TGTGCCAGCAGTGAATACGGACTCCAACGTGGCTACACCTTC
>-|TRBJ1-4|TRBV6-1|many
CASSEVQGGWKLFF
TGTGCCAGCAGTGAAGTTCAGGGTGGCTGGAAACTGTTTTTT
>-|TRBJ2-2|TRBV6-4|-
CASSDSREHAGELFF
TGTGCCAGCAGTGACTCAAGGGAGCACGCCGGGGAGCTGTTTTTT
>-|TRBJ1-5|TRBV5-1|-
CASSLEGGSNQPQHF
TGCGCCAGCAGCTTGGAAGGGGGAAGCAATCAGCCCCAGCATTTT
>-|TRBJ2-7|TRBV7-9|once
CASSLGGYYEQYF
TGTGCCAGCAGCTTAGGCGGTTACTACGAGCAGTACTTC
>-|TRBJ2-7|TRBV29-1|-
CSVVRDTTYEQYF
TGCAGCGTTGTACGGGACACCACCTACGAGCAGTACTTC
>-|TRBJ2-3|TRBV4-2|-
CASSQGDTLNTDTQYF
TGTGCCAGCAGCCAAGGGGACACGTTAAACACAGATACGCAGTATTTT
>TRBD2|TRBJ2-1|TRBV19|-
CASSGLAGSSYNEQFF
TGTGCCAGTAGTGGTTTAGCGGGGAGTTCCTACAATGAGCAGTTCTTC
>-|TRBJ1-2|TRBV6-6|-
CASRENNYGYTF
TGTGCCAGTCGAGAAAACAACTATGGCTACACCTTC
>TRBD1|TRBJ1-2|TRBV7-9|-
CASSLSASTGEEGYTF
TGTGCCAGCAGCTTATCCGCCTCGACAGGGGAAGAGGGCTACACCTTC
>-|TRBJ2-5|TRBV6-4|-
CASSRNSGIQETQYF
TGTGCCAGCAGTCGCAATAGCGGCATCCAAGAGACCCAGTACTTC
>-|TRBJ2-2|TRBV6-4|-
CASSGQGSGELFF
TGTGCCAGCAGTGGTCAGGGATCCGGGGAGCTGTTTTTT
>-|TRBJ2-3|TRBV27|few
CASSLSGGFWTDTQYF
TGTGCCAGCAGTTTATCCGGAGGGTTTTGGACAGATACGCAGTATTTT
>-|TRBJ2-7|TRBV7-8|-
CASSFANYEQYF
TGTGCCAGCAGCTTTGCTAACTACGAGCAGTACTTC
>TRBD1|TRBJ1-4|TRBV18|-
CASSPPATGGAPNEKLFF
TGTGCCAGCTCACCACCCGCGACAGGGGGCGCGCCTAATGAAAAACTGTTTTTT
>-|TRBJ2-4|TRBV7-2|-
CASSAPGVAKNIQYF
TGTGCCAGCAGCGCTCCCGGGGTAGCCAAAAACATTCAGTACTTC
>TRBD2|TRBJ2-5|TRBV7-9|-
CASSGLAEETQYF
TGTGCCAGTAGTGGACTAGCGGAAGAGACCCAGTACTTC
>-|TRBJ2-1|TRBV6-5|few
CASSYTGGNEQFF
TGTGCCAGCAGTTACACGGGTGGAAATGAGCAGTTCTTC
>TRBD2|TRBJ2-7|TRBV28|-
CASSLGRGRAVRYEQYF
TGTGCCAGCAGCCTAGGCCGCGGGAGGGCCGTAAGGTACGAGCAGTACTTC
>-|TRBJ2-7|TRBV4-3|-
CASSQDPVSSYEQYF
TGCGCCAGCAGCCAAGATCCGGTGAGCTCCTACGAGCAGTACTTC
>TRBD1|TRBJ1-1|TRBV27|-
CASSVTTGMSEAFF
TGTGCCAGCAGCGTCACGACAGGGATGTCTGAAGCTTTCTTT
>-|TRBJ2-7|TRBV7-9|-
CASSLALGGGPSYEQYF
TGTGCCAGCAGCTTAGCGCTGGGGGGGGGCCCCTCCTACGAGCAGTACTTC
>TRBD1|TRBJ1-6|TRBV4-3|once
CASSQVYRGGNSPLHF
TGCGCCAGCAGCCAAGTTTACAGGGGAGGAAATTCACCCCTCCACTTT
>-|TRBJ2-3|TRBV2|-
CASIEDSSTDTQYF
TGTGCCAGCATAGAGGATAGCAGCACAGATACGCAGTATTTT